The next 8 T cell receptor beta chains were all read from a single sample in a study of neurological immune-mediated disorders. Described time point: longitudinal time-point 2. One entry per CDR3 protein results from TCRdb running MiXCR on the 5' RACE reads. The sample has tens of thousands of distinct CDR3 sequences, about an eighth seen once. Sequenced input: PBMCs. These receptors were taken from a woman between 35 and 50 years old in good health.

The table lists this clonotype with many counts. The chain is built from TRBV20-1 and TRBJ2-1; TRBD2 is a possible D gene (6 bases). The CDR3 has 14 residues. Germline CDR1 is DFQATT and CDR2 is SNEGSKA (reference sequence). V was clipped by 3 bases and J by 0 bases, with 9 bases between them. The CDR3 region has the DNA TGCAGTGCTAGCGGGAGCCGCTCCTACAATGAGCAGTTCTTC. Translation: CSASGSRSYNEQFF.

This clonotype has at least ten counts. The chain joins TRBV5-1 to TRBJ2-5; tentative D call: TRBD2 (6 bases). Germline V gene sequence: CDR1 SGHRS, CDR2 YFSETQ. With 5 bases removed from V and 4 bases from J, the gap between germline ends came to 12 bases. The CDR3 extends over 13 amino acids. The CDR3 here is CASSTGGGETQYF. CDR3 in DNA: TGCGCCAGCAGTACCGGGGGAGGAGAGACCCAGTACTTC.

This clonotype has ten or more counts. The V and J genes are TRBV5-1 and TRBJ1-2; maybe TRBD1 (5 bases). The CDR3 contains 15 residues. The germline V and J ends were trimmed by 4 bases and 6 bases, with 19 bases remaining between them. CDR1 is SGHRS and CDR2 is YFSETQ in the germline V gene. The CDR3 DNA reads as TGCGCCAGCAGCCAAGGACAACTTTCCCTGAATGGCTACACCTTC. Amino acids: CASSQGQLSLNGYTF. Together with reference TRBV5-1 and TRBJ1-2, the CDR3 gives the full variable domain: KAGVTQTPRYLIKTRGQQVTLSCSPISGHRSVSWYQQTPGQGLQFLFEYFSETQRNKGNFPGRFSGRQFSNSRSEMNVSTLELGDSALYLCASSQGQLSLNGYTFGSGTRLTVV.

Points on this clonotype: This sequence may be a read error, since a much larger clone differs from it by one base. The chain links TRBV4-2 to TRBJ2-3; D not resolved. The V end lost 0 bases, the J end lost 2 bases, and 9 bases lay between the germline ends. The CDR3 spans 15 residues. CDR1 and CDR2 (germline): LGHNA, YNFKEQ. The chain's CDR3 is CASSQDGFHTDTQYF. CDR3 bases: TGTGCCAGCAGCCAAGATGGCTTTCACACAGATACGCAGTATTTT.

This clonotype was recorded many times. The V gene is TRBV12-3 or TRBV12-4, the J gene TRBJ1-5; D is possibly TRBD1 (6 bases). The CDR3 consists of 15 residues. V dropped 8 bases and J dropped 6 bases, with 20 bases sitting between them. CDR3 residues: CASGIKGGVGQPQHF. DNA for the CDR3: TGTGCCAGCGGAATAAAAGGGGGGGTGGGTCAGCCCCAGCATTTT.

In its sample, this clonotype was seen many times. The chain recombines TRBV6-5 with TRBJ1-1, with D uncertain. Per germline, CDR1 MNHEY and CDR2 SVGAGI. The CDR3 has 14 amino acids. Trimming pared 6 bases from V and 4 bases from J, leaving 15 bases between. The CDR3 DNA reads TGTGCCAGCAGAGCCGTCAAGAGATCCACTGAAGCTTTCTTT. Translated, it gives CASRAVKRSTEAFF.

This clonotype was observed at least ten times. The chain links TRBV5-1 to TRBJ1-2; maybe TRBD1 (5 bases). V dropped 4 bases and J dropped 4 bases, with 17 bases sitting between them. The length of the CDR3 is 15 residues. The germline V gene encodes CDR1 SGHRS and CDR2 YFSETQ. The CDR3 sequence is CASSGGPGTTYGYTF. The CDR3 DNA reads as TGCGCCAGCAGCGGTGGCCCCGGGACTACCTATGGCTACACCTTC.

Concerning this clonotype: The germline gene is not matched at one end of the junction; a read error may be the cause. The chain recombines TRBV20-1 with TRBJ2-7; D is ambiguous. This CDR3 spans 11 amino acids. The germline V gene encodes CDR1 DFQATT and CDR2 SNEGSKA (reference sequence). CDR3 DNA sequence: TGCAGTGTTATGGTCAGATACGAGCAATACTTC. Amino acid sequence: CSVMVRYEQYF.